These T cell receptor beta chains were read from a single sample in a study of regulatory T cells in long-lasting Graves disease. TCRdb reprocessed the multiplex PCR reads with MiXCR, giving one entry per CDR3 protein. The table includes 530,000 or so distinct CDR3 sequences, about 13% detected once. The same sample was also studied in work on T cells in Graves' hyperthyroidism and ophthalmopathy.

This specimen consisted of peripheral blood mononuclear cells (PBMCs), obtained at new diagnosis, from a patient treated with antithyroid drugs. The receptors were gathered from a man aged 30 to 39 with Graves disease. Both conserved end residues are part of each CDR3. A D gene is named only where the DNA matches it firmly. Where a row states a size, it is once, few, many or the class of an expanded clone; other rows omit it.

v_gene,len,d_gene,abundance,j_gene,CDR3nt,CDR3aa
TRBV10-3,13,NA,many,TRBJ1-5,TGTGCCATCCGGTCAGGGTCGGGTCAGCCCCAGCATTTT,CAIRSGSGQPQHF
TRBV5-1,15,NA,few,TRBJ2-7,TGCGCCAGCAGCTTGGATCGGACGGTGACCTACGAGCAGTACTTC,CASSLDRTVTYEQYF
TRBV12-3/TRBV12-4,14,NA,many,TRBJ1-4,TGTGCCAGCACCCAACTAGCGGGTAATGAAAAACTGTTTTTT,CASTQLAGNEKLFF
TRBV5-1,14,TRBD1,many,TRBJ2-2,TGTGCCAGCAGCTTGGGGACAGGGACCGGGGAGCTGTTTTTT,CASSLGTGTGELFF
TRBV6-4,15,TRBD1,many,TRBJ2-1,TGTGCCAGCAGTGACAACGGACAGGGGTTAAATGAGCAGTTCTTC,CASSDNGQGLNEQFF
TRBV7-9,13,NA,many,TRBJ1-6,TGTGCCAGCAGCTACAGGGTCAATTCACCCCTCCACTTT,CASSYRVNSPLHF
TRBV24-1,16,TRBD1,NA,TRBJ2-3,TGTGCCACCAGTGATGATACAGGGGCGTTTTTTGATACGCAGTATTTT,CATSDDTGAFFDTQYF
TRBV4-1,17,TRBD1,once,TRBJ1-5,TGCGCCAGCAGCCAAGATCGAATCAGGGGGGGCAATCAGCCCCAGCATTTT,CASSQDRIRGGNQPQHF
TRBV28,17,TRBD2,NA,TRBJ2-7,TGTGCCAGCAGTTCAGGACTAGCGGGAGGGTCTCCCTACGAGCAGTACTTC,CASSSGLAGGSPYEQYF
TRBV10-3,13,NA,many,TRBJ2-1,TGTGCCATCGGACCGAGGGGGGACAATGAGCAGTTCTTC,CAIGPRGDNEQFF
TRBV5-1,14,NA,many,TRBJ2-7,TGCGCCAGCAGCCTACAGGGTCCCCACTACGAGCAGTACTTC,CASSLQGPHYEQYF
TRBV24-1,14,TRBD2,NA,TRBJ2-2,TGTGCCACCCGGAGCGGGAGAGAGGGCGGGGAGCTGTTTTTT,CATRSGREGGELFF
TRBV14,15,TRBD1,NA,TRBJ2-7,TGTGCCAGCAGCCAAGCCCGGACAGGGGGGCCCGAGCAGTACTTC,CASSQARTGGPEQYF
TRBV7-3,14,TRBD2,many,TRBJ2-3,TGTGCCAGCAGCACGACTAGCGCGGGAGATACGCAGTATTTT,CASSTTSAGDTQYF
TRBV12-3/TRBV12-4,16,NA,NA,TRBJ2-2,TGTGCCAGCAGCTCCGGTGGCTATTCGAACACCGGGGAGCTGTTTTTT,CASSSGGYSNTGELFF
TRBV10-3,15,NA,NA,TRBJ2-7,TGTGCCATCAGCGGCGCGGGTAGGGGGGACTACGAGCAGTACTTC,CAISGAGRGDYEQYF
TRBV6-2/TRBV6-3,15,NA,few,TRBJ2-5,TGTGCCAGCAGTTACTCGGGCGGGTATCAAGAGACCCAGTACTTC,CASSYSGGYQETQYF
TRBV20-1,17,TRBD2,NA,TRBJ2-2,TGCAGTGCTAGAAAGGGACTAGCGGGATATTACTCCGGGGAGCTGTTTTTT,CSARKGLAGYYSGELFF
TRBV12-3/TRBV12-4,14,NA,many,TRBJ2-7,TGTGCCAGCAGTTTAGGGCCGCTGTTAGGCGAGCAGTACTTC,CASSLGPLLGEQYF
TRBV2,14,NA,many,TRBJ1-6,TGTGCCAGCAAGACCGGGGTTCAGGGTTCACCCCTCCACTTT,CASKTGVQGSPLHF
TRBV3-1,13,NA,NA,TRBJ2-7,TGTGTCAGCAGCCAAGATGGGAGCGGAGAGCAGTACTTC,CVSSQDGSGEQYF
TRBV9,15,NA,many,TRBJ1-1,TGTGCCAGCAGCGTAGATGGGAAGATGAACACTGAAGCTTTCTTT,CASSVDGKMNTEAFF
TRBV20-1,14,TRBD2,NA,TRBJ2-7,TGCAGTATTTGGGAGAGCGGGAGTAAAAACGAGCAGTACTTC,CSIWESGSKNEQYF
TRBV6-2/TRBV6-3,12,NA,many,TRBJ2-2,TGTGCCAGCACCGAGAGGGCGGGGGAGCTGTTTTTT,CASTERAGELFF
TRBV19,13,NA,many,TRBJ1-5,TGTGCCAGTAGGGAAGGCCCCAATCAGCCCCAGCATTTT,CASREGPNQPQHF
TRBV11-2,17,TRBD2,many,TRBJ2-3,TGTGCCAGCGGAGGACTAGCGGGCCTGGCTCCGGGAGATACGCAGTATTTT,CASGGLAGLAPGDTQYF
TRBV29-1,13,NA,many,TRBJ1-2,TGCAGCGGGGACAACACAGTTAACTATGGCTACACCTTC,CSGDNTVNYGYTF
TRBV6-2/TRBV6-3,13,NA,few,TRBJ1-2,TGTGCCAGCAGTTACTCGCCAACCTATGGCTACACCTTC,CASSYSPTYGYTF
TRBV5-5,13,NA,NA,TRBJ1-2,TGTGCCAGCAGCCCGTCAGGGGTGGATGGCTGCACCTTC,CASSPSGVDGCTF
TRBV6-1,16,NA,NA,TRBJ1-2,TGTGCCAGCAGTGAAGCAGGCGCAGGAGCTAACTATGGCTACACCTTC,CASSEAGAGANYGYTF
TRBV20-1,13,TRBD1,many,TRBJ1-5,TGCAGTGTTTCTCAGGGGGCAGGGCAGCCCCAGCATTTT,CSVSQGAGQPQHF
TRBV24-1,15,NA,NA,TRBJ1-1,TGTGCCACCAGTGCCCAAGGAGGGCCGGGGGGTGAAGCTTTCTTT,CATSAQGGPGGEAFF
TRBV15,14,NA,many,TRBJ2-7,TGTGCCACCAGCAGAGCCGGGACGGCGGACGAGCAGTACTTC,CATSRAGTADEQYF
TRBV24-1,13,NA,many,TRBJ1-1,TGTGCCACCAGTGATTTCTGGGGGACTGAAGCTTTCTTT,CATSDFWGTEAFF